Described below is a single T cell receptor beta chain sequence and its context. Its specificity is not known. As originally analysed: A classifier of distant metastasis in papillary thyroid cancer was built from CDR3 differences (across clinicopathological groups). Via MiXCR, TCRdb re-called the PCR reads. The V and J calls here are based on TCRdb, not the publication. The top ten hold 20% to 25% of the sample, which has 25,000 to 35,000 clones, about 4.1% seen once. The sample is drawn from a study of metastatic and nonmetastatic thyroid tumors. Study-level background: Thyroid patients, malignant and benign, had repertoires compared across blood and tumor or nodule tissue. Whole-study results and caveats: In blood and tumor, TCR beta diversity was reportedly significantly higher in malignant thyroid tumors than in benign nodules.

This CDR3 has 12 amino acids. The V end lost 6 bases, the J end lost 3 bases, and 12 bases lay between the germline ends. CDR1 and CDR2 (germline): DFQATT, SNEGSKA (reference sequence). No patient received treatment before thyroid surgery. The source material was blood. The chain recombines TRBV20-1 with TRBJ2-7, with D possibly being TRBD1 (5 bases). The TCR comes from a female donor with papillary thyroid cancer or a benign thyroid nodule (not recorded which). Some clones in this sample may be carry-over from other donors' samples. CDR3 sequence: CSARAGGYEQYF. Here the CDR3 DNA reads TGCAGTGCCAGGGCCGGCGGCTACGAGCAGTACTTC.